These T cell receptor beta chains were read from a single sample in a study of neoadjuvant nivolumab and ipilimumab in lung cancer. Assay: immunoSEQ multiplex PCR; the TCRdb copy retains only in-frame clones and omits some. Here the sample spans approximately 13,000 clones, about two thirds being singletons. Sample: peripheral blood, taken after neoadjuvant nivolumab, alone or with ipilimumab, at or shortly before surgery. The receptors come from an adult with non-small cell lung cancer. CDR3s include the opening cysteine and the closing phenylalanine or tryptophan. The D gene is left open where the match is weak. Size is stated for part of the rows, as once, few or many counts, or as a class when the clone is expanded.

d_call j_call v_call clone_size cdr3_aa cdr3_nt
- TRBJ2-1 TRBV30 - CAWSVGVEVDYNEQFF TGTGCCTGGAGTGTAGGAGTGGAGGTCGACTACAATGAGCAGTTCTTC
TRBD1 TRBJ2-3 TRBV4-2 - CASSQDRDRGIADTQYF TGTGCCAGCAGCCAAGATCGAGACAGGGGGATAGCAGATACGCAGTATTTT
- TRBJ2-5 TRBV30 - CAWSVGGTQETQYF TGTGCCTGGAGTGTAGGCGGGACCCAAGAGACCCAGTACTTC
- TRBJ2-7 TRBV20-1 - CSAREYHEQYF TGCAGTGCTAGAGAATACCACGAGCAGTACTTC
TRBD2 TRBJ2-1 TRBV7-2 once CASSIRGLQGANEQFF TGTGCCAGCAGCATAAGGGGACTACAAGGGGCCAATGAGCAGTTCTTC
- TRBJ1-1 TRBV5-4 once CASSFRGSTEAFF TGTGCCAGCAGCTTCCGGGGGAGCACTGAAGCTTTCTTT
TRBD1 TRBJ2-5 TRBV5-1 - CASSLAPGGQETQYF TGCGCCAGCAGCTTGGCCCCAGGGGGCCAAGAGACCCAGTACTTC
TRBD1 TRBJ2-7 TRBV29-1 once CSVEGRLGTGGGYEQYF TGCAGCGTTGAAGGGCGTCTTGGGACAGGTGGGGGGTACGAGCAGTACTTC
- TRBJ2-2 TRBV11-2 - CASRSGTQTDTGELFF TGTGCCAGCAGATCCGGGACTCAAACCGACACCGGGGAGCTGTTTTTT
TRBD2 TRBJ2-1 TRBV6-5 once CASTPTSGRPNEQFF TGTGCCAGCACCCCGACTAGCGGGAGACCCAATGAGCAGTTCTTC
- TRBJ2-1 TRBV7-9 - CASSFPDQTGNEQFF TGTGCCAGCAGCTTTCCGGACCAGACTGGCAATGAGCAGTTCTTC
- TRBJ2-5 TRBV5-5 - CASSLVFAGLETQYF TGTGCCAGCAGCTTAGTCTTTGCAGGGCTAGAGACCCAGTACTTC
- TRBJ2-5 TRBV15 - CATSRGLQTQYF TGTGCCACCAGCAGAGGCTTGCAGACCCAGTACTTC
- TRBJ2-7 TRBV29-1 few CSAAGTAGYEQYF TGCAGCGCTGCGGGGACAGCAGGCTACGAGCAGTACTTC
- TRBJ2-1 TRBV6-5 - CASSPRRSYNEQFF TGTGCCAGCAGTCCCCGGCGTTCTTACAATGAGCAGTTCTTC
- TRBJ1-3 TRBV6-5 - CATGRVLGNTIYF TGTGCCACTGGAAGGGTTCTTGGAAACACCATATATTTT
TRBD1 TRBJ2-4 TRBV7-9 medium-sized CASSLRTGGLTKNIQYF TGTGCCAGCAGCTTACGGACAGGGGGCCTTACCAAAAACATTCAGTACTTC
- TRBJ2-2 TRBV5-1 - CASRFGGLETGELFF TGCGCCAGCAGATTTGGAGGATTAGAGACCGGGGAGCTGTTTTTT
- TRBJ2-7 TRBV4-2 - CASSQVKDSEQYF TGTGCCAGCAGCCAAGTTAAGGATAGCGAGCAGTACTTC
- TRBJ2-2 TRBV6-5 - CASSYRARAGELFF TGTGCCAGCAGTTACAGGGCGAGGGCCGGGGAGCTGTTTTTT
- TRBJ1-1 TRBV6-5 - CASSIRRDNTEAFF TGTGCCAGCAGTATCCGGAGGGACAACACTGAAGCTTTCTTT
- TRBJ1-2 TRBV7-9 few CASSLETAHNYGYTF TGTGCCAGCAGCTTAGAAACAGCCCATAACTATGGCTACACCTTC
- TRBJ1-5 TRBV10-3 few CASHDLDQPQHF TGTGCCAGTCACGATTTGGATCAGCCCCAGCATTTT
TRBD2 TRBJ2-7 TRBV11-3 once CASSREGNEQYF TGTGCCAGCAGCCGGGAGGGGAACGAGCAGTACTTC
- TRBJ2-5 TRBV5-5 - CASSPRGQETQYF TGTGCCAGCAGCCCCCGGGGCCAAGAGACCCAGTACTTC
TRBD2 TRBJ2-1 TRBV18 - CASSPEAGEQKQFF TGTGCCAGCTCACCCGAGGCGGGAGAGCAGAAGCAGTTCTTC
- TRBJ2-2 TRBV5-1 - CASSLGGKNTGELFF TGCGCCAGCAGCTTGGGTGGGAAGAACACCGGGGAGCTGTTTTTT
TRBD1 TRBJ1-2 TRBV29-1 - CSVARGGTDYGYTF TGCAGCGTTGCCCGGGGCGGGACAGACTATGGCTACACCTTC
- TRBJ1-2 TRBV7-9 - CASSSTLANYGYTF TGTGCCAGCAGCTCCACCTTAGCTAACTATGGCTACACCTTC
TRBD1 TRBJ1-2 TRBV4-3 - CASSQEGQGVHGYTF TGCGCCAGCAGCCAAGAAGGCCAGGGGGTTCATGGCTACACCTTC
- TRBJ1-1 TRBV10-3 - CAISLQGIDTEAFF TGTGCCATCAGTCTCCAGGGTATCGACACTGAAGCTTTCTTT
- TRBJ1-2 TRBV7-6 few CASSSGTNYGYTF TGTGCCAGCAGTTCCGGGACCAACTATGGCTACACCTTC